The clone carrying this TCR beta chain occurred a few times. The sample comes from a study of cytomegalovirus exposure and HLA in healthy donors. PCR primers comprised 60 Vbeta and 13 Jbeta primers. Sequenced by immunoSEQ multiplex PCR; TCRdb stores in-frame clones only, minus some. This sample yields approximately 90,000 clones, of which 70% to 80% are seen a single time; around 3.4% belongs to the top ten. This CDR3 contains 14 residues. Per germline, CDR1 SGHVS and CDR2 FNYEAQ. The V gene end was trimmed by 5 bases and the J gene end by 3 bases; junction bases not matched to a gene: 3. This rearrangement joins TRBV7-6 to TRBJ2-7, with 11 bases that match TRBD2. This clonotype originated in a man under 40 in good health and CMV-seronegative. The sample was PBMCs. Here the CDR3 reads CASSPLAGDYEQYF. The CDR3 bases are TGTGCCAGCAGCCCACTAGCGGGGGACTACGAGCAGTACTTC. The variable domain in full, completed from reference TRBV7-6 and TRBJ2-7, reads GAGVSQSPRYKVTKRGQDVALRCDPISGHVSLYWYRQALGQGPEFLTYFNYEAQQDKSGLPNDRFSAERPEGSISTLTIQRTEQRDSAMYRCASSPLAGDYEQYFGPGTRLTVT.